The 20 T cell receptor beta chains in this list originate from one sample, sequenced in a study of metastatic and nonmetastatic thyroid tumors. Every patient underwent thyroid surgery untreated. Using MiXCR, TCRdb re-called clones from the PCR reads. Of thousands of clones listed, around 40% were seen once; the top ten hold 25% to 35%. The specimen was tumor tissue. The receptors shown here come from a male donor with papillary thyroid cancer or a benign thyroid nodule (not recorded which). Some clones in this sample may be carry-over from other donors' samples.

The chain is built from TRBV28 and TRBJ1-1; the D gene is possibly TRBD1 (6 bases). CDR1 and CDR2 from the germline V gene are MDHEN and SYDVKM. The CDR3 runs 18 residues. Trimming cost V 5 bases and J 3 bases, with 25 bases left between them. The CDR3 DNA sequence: TGTGCCAGCAGTGAATTTGGGGGCCTTAAAGGACGGGACACTGAAGCTTTCTTT. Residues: CASSEFGGLKGRDTEAFF.

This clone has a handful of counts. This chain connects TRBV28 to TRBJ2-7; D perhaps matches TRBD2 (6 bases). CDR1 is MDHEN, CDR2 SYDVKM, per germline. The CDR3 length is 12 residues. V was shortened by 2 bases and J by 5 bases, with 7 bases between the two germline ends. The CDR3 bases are TGTGCCAGCAGTTTAGGAGGGAACGAGCAGTACTTC. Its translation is CASSLGGNEQYF.

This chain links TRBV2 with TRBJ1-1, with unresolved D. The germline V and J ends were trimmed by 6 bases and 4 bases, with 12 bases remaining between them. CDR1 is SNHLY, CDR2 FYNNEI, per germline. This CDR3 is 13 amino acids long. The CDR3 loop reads CASRPRAGTEAFF. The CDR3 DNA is TGTGCCAGCAGACCTCGGGCAGGCACTGAAGCTTTCTTT.

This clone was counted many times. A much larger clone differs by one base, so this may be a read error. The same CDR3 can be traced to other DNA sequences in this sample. CDR3 DNA: TGCAGTGGGCACAGAGAGCCGGGGGAGACCCAGTACTTC. The encoded protein is CSGHREPGETQYF. The V gene is TRBV20-1, the J gene TRBJ2-5; possible D gene TRBD2, 5 bases. There are 13 residues in the CDR3. Per the germline V gene, CDR1 is DFQATT and CDR2 is SNEGSKA (reference sequence). Trimming took 7 bases from V and 5 from J, leaving 17 bases between them.

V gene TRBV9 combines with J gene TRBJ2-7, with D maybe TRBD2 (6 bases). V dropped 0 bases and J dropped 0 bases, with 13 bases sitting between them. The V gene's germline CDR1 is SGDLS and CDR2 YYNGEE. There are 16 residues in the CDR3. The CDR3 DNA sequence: TGTGCCAGCAGCGTAGAGGCAGGGAGGAGCTCCTACGAGCAGTACTTC. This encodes CASSVEAGRSSYEQYF.

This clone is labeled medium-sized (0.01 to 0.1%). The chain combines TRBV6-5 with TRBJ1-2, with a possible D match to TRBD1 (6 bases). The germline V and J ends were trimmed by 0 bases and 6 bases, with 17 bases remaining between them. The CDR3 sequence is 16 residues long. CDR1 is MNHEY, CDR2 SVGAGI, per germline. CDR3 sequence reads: CASSYSDREGRDGYTF. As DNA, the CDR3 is TGTGCCAGCAGTTACTCGGACAGAGAAGGCAGGGATGGCTACACCTTC.

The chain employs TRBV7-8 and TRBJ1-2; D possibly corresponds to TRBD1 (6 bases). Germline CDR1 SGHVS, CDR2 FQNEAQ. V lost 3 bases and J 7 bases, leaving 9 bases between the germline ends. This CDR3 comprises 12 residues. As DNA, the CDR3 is TGTGCCAGCAGCTTCGACAGGACTGGCTACACCTTC. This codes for CASSFDRTGYTF.

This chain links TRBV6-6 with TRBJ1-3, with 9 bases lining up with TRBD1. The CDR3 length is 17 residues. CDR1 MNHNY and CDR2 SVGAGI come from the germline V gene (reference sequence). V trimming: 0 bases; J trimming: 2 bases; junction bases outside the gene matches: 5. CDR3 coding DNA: TGTGCCAGCAGTTACTCGATGGGACAGGGAGCTGGAAACACCATATATTTT. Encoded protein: CASSYSMGQGAGNTIYF.

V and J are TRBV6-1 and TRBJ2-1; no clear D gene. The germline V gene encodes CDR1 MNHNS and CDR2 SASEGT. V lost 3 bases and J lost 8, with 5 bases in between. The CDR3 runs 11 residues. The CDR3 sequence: CASSERYEQFF. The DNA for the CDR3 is TGTGCCAGCAGTGAGCGGTATGAGCAGTTCTTC.

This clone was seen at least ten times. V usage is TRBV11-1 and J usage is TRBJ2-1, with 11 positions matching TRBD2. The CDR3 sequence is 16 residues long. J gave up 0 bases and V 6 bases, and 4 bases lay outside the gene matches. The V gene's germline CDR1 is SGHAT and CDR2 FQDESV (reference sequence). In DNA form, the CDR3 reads TGTGCCAGCAGTTACACTAGCGGGAGCTCCTACAATGAGCAGTTCTTC. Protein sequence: CASSYTSGSSYNEQFF. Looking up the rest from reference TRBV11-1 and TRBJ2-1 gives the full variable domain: EAEVAQSPRYKITEKSQAVAFWCDPISGHATLYWYRQILGQGPELLVQFQDESVVDDSQLPKDRFSAERLKGVDSTLKIQPAELGDSAMYLCASSYTSGSSYNEQFFGPGTRLTVL.

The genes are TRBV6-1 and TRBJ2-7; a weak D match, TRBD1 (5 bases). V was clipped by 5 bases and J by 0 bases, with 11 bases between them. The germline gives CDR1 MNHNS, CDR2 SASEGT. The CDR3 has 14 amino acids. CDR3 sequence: CASSFGRASYEQYF. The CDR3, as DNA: TGTGCCAGCAGTTTCGGCAGGGCCTCCTACGAGCAGTACTTC.

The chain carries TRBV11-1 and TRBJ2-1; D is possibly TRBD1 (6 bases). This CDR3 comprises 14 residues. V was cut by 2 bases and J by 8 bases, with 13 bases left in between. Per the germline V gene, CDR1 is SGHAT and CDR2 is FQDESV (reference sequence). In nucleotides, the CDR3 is TGTGCCAGCAGCTTATCAGGGGCACGCGATGAGCAGTTCTTC. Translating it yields CASSLSGARDEQFF.

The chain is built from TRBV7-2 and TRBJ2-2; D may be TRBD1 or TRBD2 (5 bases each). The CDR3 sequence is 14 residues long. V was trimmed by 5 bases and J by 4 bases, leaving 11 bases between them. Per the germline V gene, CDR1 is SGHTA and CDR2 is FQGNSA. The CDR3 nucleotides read TGTGCCAGCAGCCTCCTCGGGGCCACCGGGGAGCTGTTTTTT. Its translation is CASSLLGATGELFF.

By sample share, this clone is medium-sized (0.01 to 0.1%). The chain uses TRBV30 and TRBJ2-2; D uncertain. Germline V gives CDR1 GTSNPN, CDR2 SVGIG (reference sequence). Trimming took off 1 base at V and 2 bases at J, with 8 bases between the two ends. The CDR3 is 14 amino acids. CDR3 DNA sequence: TGTGCCTGGAGTGAAAGGACCAACACCGGGGAGCTGTTTTTT. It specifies CAWSERTNTGELFF.

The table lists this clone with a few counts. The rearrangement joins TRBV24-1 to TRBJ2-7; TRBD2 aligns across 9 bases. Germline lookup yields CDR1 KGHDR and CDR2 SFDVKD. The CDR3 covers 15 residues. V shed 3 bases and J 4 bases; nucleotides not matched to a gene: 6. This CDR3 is CATSDHKREVYEQYF. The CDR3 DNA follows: TGTGCCACCAGTGATCACAAGCGGGAGGTTTACGAGCAGTACTTC.

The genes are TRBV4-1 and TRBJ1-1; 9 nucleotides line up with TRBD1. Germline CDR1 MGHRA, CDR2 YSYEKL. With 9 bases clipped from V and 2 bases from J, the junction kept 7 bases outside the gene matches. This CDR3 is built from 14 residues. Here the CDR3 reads CARNLTGGNTEAFF. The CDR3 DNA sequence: TGCGCCAGAAACTTGACAGGGGGTAACACTGAAGCTTTCTTT.

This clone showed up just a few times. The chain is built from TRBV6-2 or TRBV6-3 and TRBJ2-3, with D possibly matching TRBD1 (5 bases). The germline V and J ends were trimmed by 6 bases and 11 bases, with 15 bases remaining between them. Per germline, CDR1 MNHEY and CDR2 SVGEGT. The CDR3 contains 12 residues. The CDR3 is CASSQGVGKQYF. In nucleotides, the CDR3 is TGTGCCAGCAGCCAAGGGGTAGGGAAGCAGTATTTT.

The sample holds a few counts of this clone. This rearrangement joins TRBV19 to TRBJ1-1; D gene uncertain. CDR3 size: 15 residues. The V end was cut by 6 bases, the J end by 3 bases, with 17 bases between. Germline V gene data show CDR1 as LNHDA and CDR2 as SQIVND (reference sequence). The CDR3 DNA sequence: TGTGCCAGTAGCCCGCTCAGGCAGTCCTACACTGAAGCTTTCTTT. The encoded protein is CASSPLRQSYTEAFF.

The CDR3 region is CASSLEKHRGSYEQYF. The DNA for the CDR3 is TGTGCCAGCAGCTTAGAGAAACACAGGGGGTCCTACGAGCAGTACTTC. V gene TRBV7-6 combines with J gene TRBJ2-7, with TRBD1 identical over 8 bases. V lost 1 base to trimming and J lost 1 base; unmatched junction nucleotides: 6. Germline-derived CDR1 and CDR2 are SGHVS and FNYEAQ. The CDR3 covers 16 residues.

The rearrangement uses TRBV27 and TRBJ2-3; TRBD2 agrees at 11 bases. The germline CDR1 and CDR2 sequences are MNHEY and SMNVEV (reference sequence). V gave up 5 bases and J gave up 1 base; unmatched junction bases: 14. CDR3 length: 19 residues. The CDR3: CASSPQIMELAGGTDTQYF. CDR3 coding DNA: TGTGCCAGCAGTCCACAAATCATGGAACTAGCGGGAGGCACAGATACGCAGTATTTT.